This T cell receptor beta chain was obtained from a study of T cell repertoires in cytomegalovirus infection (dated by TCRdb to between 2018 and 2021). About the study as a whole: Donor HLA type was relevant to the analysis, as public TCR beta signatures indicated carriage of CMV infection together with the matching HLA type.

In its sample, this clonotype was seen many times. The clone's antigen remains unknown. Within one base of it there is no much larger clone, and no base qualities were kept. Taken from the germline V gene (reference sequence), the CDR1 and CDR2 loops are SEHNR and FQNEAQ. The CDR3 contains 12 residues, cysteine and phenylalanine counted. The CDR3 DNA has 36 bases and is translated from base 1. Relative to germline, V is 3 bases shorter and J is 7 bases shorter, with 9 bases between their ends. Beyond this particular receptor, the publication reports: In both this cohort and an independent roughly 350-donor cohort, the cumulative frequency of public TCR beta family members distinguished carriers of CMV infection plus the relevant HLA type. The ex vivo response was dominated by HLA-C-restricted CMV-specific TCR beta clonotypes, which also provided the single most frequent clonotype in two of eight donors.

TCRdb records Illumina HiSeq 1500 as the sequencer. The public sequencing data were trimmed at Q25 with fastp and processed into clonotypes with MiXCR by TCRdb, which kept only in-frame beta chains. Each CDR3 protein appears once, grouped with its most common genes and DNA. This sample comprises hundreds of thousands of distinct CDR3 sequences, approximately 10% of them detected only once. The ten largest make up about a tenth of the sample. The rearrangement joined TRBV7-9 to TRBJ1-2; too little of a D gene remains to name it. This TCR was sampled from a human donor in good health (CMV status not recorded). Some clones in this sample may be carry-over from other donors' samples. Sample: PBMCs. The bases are TGTGCCAGCAGCTTGGTTAATCTTGGCTACACCTTC. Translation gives CASSLVNLGYTF.